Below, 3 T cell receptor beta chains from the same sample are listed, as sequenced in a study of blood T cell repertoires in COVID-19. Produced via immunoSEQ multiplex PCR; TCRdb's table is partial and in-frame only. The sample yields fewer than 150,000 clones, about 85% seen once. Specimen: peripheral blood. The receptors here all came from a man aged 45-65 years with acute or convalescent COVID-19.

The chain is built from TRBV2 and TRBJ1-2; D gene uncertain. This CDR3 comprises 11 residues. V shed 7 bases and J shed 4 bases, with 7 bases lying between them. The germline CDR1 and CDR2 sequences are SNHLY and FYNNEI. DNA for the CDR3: TGTGCCAGCACCCCTCTCTATGGCTACACCTTC. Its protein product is CASTPLYGYTF.

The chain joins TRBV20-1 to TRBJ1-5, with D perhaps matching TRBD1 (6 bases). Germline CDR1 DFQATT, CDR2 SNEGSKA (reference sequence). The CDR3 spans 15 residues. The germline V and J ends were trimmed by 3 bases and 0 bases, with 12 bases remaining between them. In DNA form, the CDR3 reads TGCAGTGCTAGTGATGACAGGTATAGCAATCAGCCCCAGCATTTT. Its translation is CSASDDRYSNQPQHF.

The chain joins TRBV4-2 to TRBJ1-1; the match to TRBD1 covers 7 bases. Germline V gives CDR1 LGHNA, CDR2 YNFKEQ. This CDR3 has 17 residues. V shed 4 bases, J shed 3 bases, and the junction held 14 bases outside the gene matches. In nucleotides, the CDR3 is TGTGCCAGCAGCCCTTTAGGGGAAGGGGGCCGGGACACTGAAGCTTTCTTT. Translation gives CASSPLGEGGRDTEAFF.